These 15 T cell receptor beta chains originate from one sample sequenced in a study of T cells in Graves' hyperthyroidism and ophthalmopathy. What was amplified from RNA transcripts were TCR beta CDR3 regions. The study used the HTBI primer set for a first-round RT-PCR of the TCR CDR3. Each CDR3 protein is one row after TCRdb ran MiXCR on the multiplex PCR reads. Here the sample spans fewer than 550,000 distinct CDR3 sequences, 15% to 18% being singletons. The specimen sequenced was blood. These receptors came from a woman under 30 with Graves' hyperthyroidism.

Ten or more counts support this clonotype. A much more abundant neighbour one base away suggests this may be a read error. The chain combines TRBV6-8 with TRBJ2-3; no clear D gene. The CDR3 totals 10 residues. V lost 8 bases, J lost 5 bases, and 5 bases lay in between. Germline V gene data show CDR1 as MNHGY and CDR2 as SAAAGT. The CDR3 region is CASRRDTQYF. The CDR3, as DNA: TGTGCCAGCCGAAGAGATACGCAGTATTTT.

This clonotype was counted ten times or more. The V call is TRBV11-2, the J call TRBJ1-6, with 7 positions matching TRBD1. Germline trimming cut 1 base from V and 8 bases from J; bases unmatched to any gene: 8. The CDR3 is 16 amino acids. Germline lookup yields CDR1 SGHAT and CDR2 FQNNGV. CDR3: CASSLAGQGGYSPLHF. For the CDR3, the DNA is TGTGCCAGCAGCTTAGCAGGGCAGGGGGGGTATTCACCCCTCCACTTT.

This clonotype was seen at least ten times. The chain carries TRBV6-1 and TRBJ2-7, with 8 bases lining up with TRBD1. V lost 5 bases, J lost 8 bases, and 14 bases stayed unmatched. The germline V gene has CDR1 MNHNS and CDR2 SASEGT. The CDR3 length is 15 residues. The CDR3 DNA reads as TGTGCCAGCAGTCTAGGACAGGGAACTCGCAGCAAGCAGTACTTC. Translated: CASSLGQGTRSKQYF.

This clonotype appeared many times. This chain joins TRBV12-3 or TRBV12-4 and TRBJ1-5; 7 nucleotides align to TRBD1. The CDR3 consists of 15 residues. The V segment lost 3 bases and the J segment 3 bases; nucleotides outside the gene matches: 5. CDR3 region: CASSFSQGHNQPQHF. The CDR3 DNA reads as TGTGCCAGCAGTTTTTCACAGGGGCACAATCAGCCCCAGCATTTT.

This clonotype was observed many times. The chain carries TRBV7-6 and TRBJ2-2; no clear D gene. V lost 2 bases and J 6 bases, leaving 10 bases between the germline ends. The CDR3 contains 14 residues. From germline, CDR1 is SGHVS and CDR2 FNYEAQ. CDR3 DNA sequence: TGTGCCAGCAGCTTAAACTTGGGCCCCGGGGAGCTGTTTTTT. Amino acids: CASSLNLGPGELFF.

This clonotype was counted at least ten times. V is TRBV9 and J is TRBJ2-5, with 11 bases fitting TRBD2. After removal of 1 base from V and 4 bases from J, the junction contained 6 bases not matched to a gene. CDR3 length equals 16 residues. Germline CDR1 reads SGDLS; CDR2 reads YYNGEE. The DNA for the CDR3 is TGTGCCAGCAGCGTATCGTCTAGCGGGGGGAGAGAGACCCAGTACTTC. This translates into CASSVSSSGGRETQYF.

In this sample, this clonotype turned up many times. Germline and junction disagree at one end, which may indicate a read error. The chain combines TRBV5-1 with TRBJ1-1, with D tentatively TRBD1 (6 bases). Per the germline V gene, CDR1 is SGHRS and CDR2 is YFSETQ. The CDR3 is 14 residues long. DNA of the CDR3: TGTGCCAGCAGCTTAGGGGGACTGAACACTGAAGCTTTCTTT. Translating it yields CASSLGGLNTEAFF.

This clonotype was seen a handful of times. In nucleotides, the CDR3 is TGCGCCAGCAGCCCTACTCTAGCGGGAGGTCGCGACGAGCAGTACTTC. Translating it yields CASSPTLAGGRDEQYF. The rearrangement joins TRBV5-1 to TRBJ2-7, with 11 bases aligning to TRBD2. V shed 4 bases, J shed 5 bases, and the junction held 11 bases outside the gene matches. The CDR3 is 16 residues long. The germline V gene has CDR1 SGHRS and CDR2 YFSETQ.

J is TRBJ1-4 and V is TRBV6-1; D gene ambiguous. The CDR3 sequence is 16 residues long. V was pared by 2 bases and J by 4 bases, with 14 bases between. CDR1 is MNHNS, CDR2 SASEGT, per germline. CDR3 nucleotide sequence: TGTGCCAGCAGTGAAAGGTCGGGCCGGCGTAATGAAAAACTGTTTTTT. It specifies CASSERSGRRNEKLFF.

The V gene is TRBV6-5, the J gene TRBJ1-4; D gene unclear. This CDR3 contains 15 residues. V lost 0 bases to trimming and J lost 3 bases, with 8 bases between them. Per germline, CDR1 MNHEY and CDR2 SVGAGI. The CDR3 here is CASSYSLPANEKLFF. The CDR3 DNA sequence: TGTGCCAGCAGTTACTCGCTCCCTGCTAATGAAAAACTGTTTTTT.

This clonotype was seen many times. The J gene is TRBJ1-2, the V gene TRBV12-3 or TRBV12-4; 10 bases line up with TRBD1. The CDR3 has 13 amino acids. V lost 6 bases, J lost 6 bases, and 4 bases stayed unmatched. The CDR3 coding sequence is TGTGCCAGCAGGACAGGGGGCGCCGATGGCTACACCTTC. Residues: CASRTGGADGYTF.

This clonotype came up many times. The chain recombines TRBV30 with TRBJ2-2; D unclear. Germline V gives CDR1 GTSNPN, CDR2 SVGIG (reference sequence). The V and J ends lost 1 base and 8 bases respectively, with 5 bases between them. CDR3 size: 11 residues. DNA for the CDR3: TGTGCCTGGAGTGGAAAAGGGGAGCTGTTTTTT. The encoded protein is CAWSGKGELFF.

The chain has TRBV5-1 and TRBJ2-1, with D possibly matching TRBD2 (6 bases). Germline V gives CDR1 SGHRS, CDR2 YFSETQ. The CDR3 spans 17 residues. The ends were cut back, 3 bases at V and 3 bases at J, with 19 bases in the middle. CDR3 DNA: TGCGCCAGCAGCTCCGGGACTCCTTTAATTTTCTACAATGAGCAGTTCTTC. Its translation is CASSSGTPLIFYNEQFF.

Concerning this clonotype itself: A much bigger clone sits one base away, suggesting this may be a read error. V is TRBV28 and J is TRBJ2-7, with D perhaps matching TRBD1 or TRBD2 (5 bases each). V lost 7 bases and J 2 bases, leaving 15 bases between the germline ends. Germline CDR1 reads MDHEN; CDR2 reads SYDVKM. The CDR3 covers 14 residues. This CDR3 is CASKRDGAPYEQYF. The CDR3 nucleotides are TGTGCCAGCAAACGGGACGGAGCCCCCTACGAGCAGTACTTC.

The chain joins TRBV6-1 to TRBJ2-7, with D perhaps TRBD2 (6 bases). The length of the CDR3 is 15 residues. V lost 2 bases and J lost 5, with 16 bases in between. Germline lookup yields CDR1 MNHNS and CDR2 SASEGT. This CDR3 reads CASSEFPGAQHEQYF. The CDR3 coding sequence is TGTGCCAGCAGTGAATTCCCGGGAGCCCAGCACGAGCAGTACTTC.